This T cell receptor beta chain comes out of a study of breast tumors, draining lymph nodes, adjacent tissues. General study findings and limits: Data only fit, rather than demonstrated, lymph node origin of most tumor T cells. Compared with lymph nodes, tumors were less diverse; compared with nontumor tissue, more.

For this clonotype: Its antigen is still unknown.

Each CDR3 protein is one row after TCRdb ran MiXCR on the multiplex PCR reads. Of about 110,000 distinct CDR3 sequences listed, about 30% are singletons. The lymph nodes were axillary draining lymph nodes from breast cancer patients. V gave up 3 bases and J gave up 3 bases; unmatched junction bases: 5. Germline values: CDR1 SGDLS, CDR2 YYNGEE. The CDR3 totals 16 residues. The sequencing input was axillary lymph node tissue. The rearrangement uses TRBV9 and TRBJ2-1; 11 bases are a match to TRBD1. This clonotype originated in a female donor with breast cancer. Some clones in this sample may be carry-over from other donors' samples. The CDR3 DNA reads TGTGCCAGCAGCGCCCGCGGGACAGGGGGCTACAATGAGCAGTTCTTC. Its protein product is CASSARGTGGYNEQFF.